The 15 T cell receptor beta chains presented below share a single source sample, sequenced in a study of T-cell memory formation after mild COVID-19. One entry per CDR3 protein results from TCRdb running MiXCR on the 5' RACE reads. The sample contains 280,000 or so distinct CDR3 sequences, roughly 8% of which appear only once. The sample taken for sequencing was PBMCs or a T cell subset sorted from them (not recorded which). These TCRs come from a man aged 18 to 29 who had mild COVID-19 (a few samples of this study predate the infection). Cell type and time point are not known.

This chain links TRBV19 with TRBJ1-5; possibly TRBD1 for D (5 bases). Germline V gene data show CDR1 as LNHDA and CDR2 as SQIVND (reference sequence). This CDR3 has 16 residues. V lost 4 bases and J 4 bases, leaving 17 bases between the germline ends. Here the CDR3 DNA reads TGTGCCAGTAGTAGACATTCAGGGACCGAGAATCAGCCCCAGCATTTT. It encodes CASSRHSGTENQPQHF.

This clonotype was picked up many times. The V gene is TRBV29-1, the J gene TRBJ1-3; no firm D call. Germline V CDR1 and CDR2: SQVTM, ANQGSEA. V was shortened by 7 bases and J by 0 bases, with 10 bases between the two germline ends. The CDR3 has 13 residues. Written as DNA, the CDR3 is TGCAGCGGACACAGTGTCTCTGGAAACACCATATATTTT. Translating gives CSGHSVSGNTIYF.

The chain has TRBV2 and TRBJ2-3; D is unresolved. Germline CDR1 SNHLY, CDR2 FYNNEI. Trimming pared 7 bases from V and 0 bases from J, leaving 14 bases between. CDR3 length: 15 residues. In nucleotides, the CDR3 is TGTGCCAGCAAGACATTCTTTGCCAGCACAGATACGCAGTATTTT. Translated: CASKTFFASTDTQYF.

V is TRBV6-2 or TRBV6-3 and J is TRBJ2-7; D not certain. This CDR3 has 17 residues. The germline V and J ends were trimmed by 2 bases and 3 bases, with 20 bases remaining between them. Germline values: CDR1 MNHEY, CDR2 SVGEGT. The CDR3 sequence: CASSYPRTVNTGYEQYF. The CDR3 coding sequence is TGTGCCAGCAGTTACCCCAGGACGGTGAACACCGGCTACGAGCAGTACTTC.

The sample holds a few counts of this clonotype. The chain is built from TRBV5-1 and TRBJ2-7; 8 nucleotides line up with TRBD1. Germline-derived CDR1 and CDR2 are SGHRS and YFSETQ. This CDR3 has 13 amino acids. The V segment lost 3 bases and the J segment 6 bases; nucleotides outside the gene matches: 5. CDR3 DNA sequence: TGCGCCAGCAGCTGGGGACAGGTCTCCGAGCAGTACTTC. As protein: CASSWGQVSEQYF.

The V and J genes are TRBV7-9 and TRBJ2-7; weak D call: TRBD1 (5 bases). The CDR3 totals 15 residues. The germline V gene has CDR1 SEHNR and CDR2 FQNEAQ (reference sequence). With 4 bases removed from V and 3 bases from J, the gap between germline ends came to 16 bases. The CDR3 DNA sequence: TGTGCCAGCAGCTCCCCAAGGGCAGGGATCTACGAGCAGTACTTC. It is translated as CASSSPRAGIYEQYF. Full variable domain (missing parts from reference TRBV7-9 and TRBJ2-7): DTGVSQNPRHKITKRGQNVTFRCDPISEHNRLYWYRQTLGQGPEFLTYFQNEAQLEKSRLLSDRFSAERPKGSFSTLEIQRTEQGDSAMYLCASSSPRAGIYEQYFGPGTRLTVT.

This chain links TRBV20-1 with TRBJ1-5, with 8 bases lining up with TRBD1. Germline lookup yields CDR1 DFQATT and CDR2 SNEGSKA (reference sequence). This CDR3 has 15 amino acids. The junction had 4 bases not matched to a gene; V was cut back by 2 bases and J by 1 base. This CDR3 reads CSARPNRGSNQPQHF. The CDR3 nucleotides read TGCAGTGCTAGACCCAACAGGGGGAGCAATCAGCCCCAGCATTTT.

The genes are TRBV12-3 or TRBV12-4 and TRBJ2-1; 8 positions match TRBD2. With V trimmed by 7 bases and J by 3 bases, 11 bases remained unmatched. This CDR3 spans 16 amino acids. This chain's CDR3 is CASTTPPGTSYNEQFF. The DNA for the CDR3 is TGTGCCAGCACGACACCTCCCGGGACTAGCTACAATGAGCAGTTCTTC.

Many counts were recorded for this clonotype. V is TRBV12-3 or TRBV12-4 and J is TRBJ2-1; D is perhaps TRBD2 (6 bases). The V gene lost 4 bases and the J gene lost 0 bases, with 13 bases spanning the gap. The CDR3 has 16 residues. CDR3 loop: CASSSPGVSSYNEQFF. The DNA of the CDR3 is TGTGCCAGCAGTTCTCCGGGGGTGAGCTCCTACAATGAGCAGTTCTTC.

This clonotype was seen only a few times. This chain joins TRBV15 and TRBJ2-2; no definite D call. The CDR3 covers 17 residues. The V gene lost 1 base and the J gene lost 6 bases, with 18 bases spanning the gap. In germline, CDR1 is LNHNV, CDR2 YYDKDF (reference sequence). CDR3 region: CATSRVLASSVPGELFF. The CDR3 DNA reads as TGTGCCACCAGCAGAGTTCTGGCGAGTTCGGTGCCCGGGGAGCTGTTTTTT.

The V and J genes are TRBV5-1 and TRBJ2-2, with D possibly TRBD1 on 6 matching bases. Between the trimmed V and J ends, which lost 4 bases and 6 bases, there was a span of 16 bases. CDR3 size: 15 residues. Germline CDR1 SGHRS, CDR2 YFSETQ. The CDR3 region has the DNA TGCGCCAGCAGCCTAAACACAGGGTCGGCCGGGGAGCTGTTTTTT. This gives the protein CASSLNTGSAGELFF.

This clonotype showed up just a few times. This chain connects TRBV15 to TRBJ2-1; 11 bases line up with TRBD2. CDR3 length equals 19 residues. V was pared by 5 bases and J by 0 bases, with 12 bases of the junction left unmatched. CDR1 and CDR2 (germline): LNHNV, YYDKDF (reference sequence). The chain's CDR3 is CATSGAGTSGPSSYNEQFF. CDR3 in DNA: TGTGCCACCAGCGGCGCCGGGACTAGCGGACCCAGCTCCTACAATGAGCAGTTCTTC.

The V call is TRBV3-1, the J call TRBJ1-1, with 7 bases matching TRBD1. CDR1 LGHDT and CDR2 YNNKEL come from the germline V gene (reference sequence). V trimming: 3 bases; J trimming: 0 bases; junction bases outside the gene matches: 7. The CDR3 extends over 16 amino acids. CDR3 nucleotide sequence: TGTGCCAGCAGCCATACAGGGGCCTCTCTGAACACTGAAGCTTTCTTT. As protein: CASSHTGASLNTEAFF.

This clonotype was observed a few times. The chain is built from TRBV7-8 and TRBJ2-5; D possibly corresponds to TRBD2 (5 bases). This CDR3 comprises 13 residues. Germline V CDR1 and CDR2: SGHVS, FQNEAQ. Trimming removed 3 bases at V and 5 bases at J, with 10 bases between. Here the CDR3 reads CASSFGETETQYF. As DNA, the CDR3 is TGTGCCAGCAGCTTCGGGGAAACGGAGACCCAGTACTTC.

The chain uses TRBV20-1 and TRBJ1-5, with no clear D. The ends were cut back, 1 base at V and 2 bases at J, with 12 bases in the middle. The length of the CDR3 is 15 residues. Germline V gene lookup returns CDR1 DFQATT and CDR2 SNEGSKA (reference sequence). CDR3 region: CSARAPLSGNQPQHF. CDR3 nucleotide sequence: TGCAGTGCTAGAGCCCCCTTAAGTGGCAATCAGCCCCAGCATTTT.